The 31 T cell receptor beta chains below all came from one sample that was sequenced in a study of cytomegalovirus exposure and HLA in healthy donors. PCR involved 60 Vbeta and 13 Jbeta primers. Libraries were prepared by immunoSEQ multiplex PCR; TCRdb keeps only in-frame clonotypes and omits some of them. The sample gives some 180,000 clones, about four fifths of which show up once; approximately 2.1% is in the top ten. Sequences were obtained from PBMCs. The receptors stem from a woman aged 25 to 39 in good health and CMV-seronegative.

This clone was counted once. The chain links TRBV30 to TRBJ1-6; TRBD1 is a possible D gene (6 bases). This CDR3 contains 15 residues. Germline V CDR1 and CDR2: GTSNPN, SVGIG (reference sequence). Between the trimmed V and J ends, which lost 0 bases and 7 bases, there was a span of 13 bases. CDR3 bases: TGTGCCTGGAGTGTAGGGGGGGCAAGGAATTCACCCCTCCACTTT. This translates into CAWSVGGARNSPLHF.

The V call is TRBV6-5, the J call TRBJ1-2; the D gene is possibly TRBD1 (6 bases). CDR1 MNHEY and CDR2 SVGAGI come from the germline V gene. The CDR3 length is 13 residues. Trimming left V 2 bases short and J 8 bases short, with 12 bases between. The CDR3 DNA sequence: TGTGCCAGCAGTTACGGGGGCCTACTCGGCTACACCTTC. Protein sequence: CASSYGGLLGYTF.

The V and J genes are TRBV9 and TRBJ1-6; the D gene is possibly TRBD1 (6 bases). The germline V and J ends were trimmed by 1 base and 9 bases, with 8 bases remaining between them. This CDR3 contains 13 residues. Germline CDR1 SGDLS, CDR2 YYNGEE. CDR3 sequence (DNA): TGTGCCAGCAGCGTAAAGGGGGTTTCACCCCTCCACTTT. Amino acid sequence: CASSVKGVSPLHF.

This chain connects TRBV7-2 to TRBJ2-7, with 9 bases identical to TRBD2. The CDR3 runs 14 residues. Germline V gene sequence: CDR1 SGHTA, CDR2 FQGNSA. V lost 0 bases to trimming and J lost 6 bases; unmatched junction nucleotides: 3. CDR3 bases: TGTGCCAGCAGCTTAGCAGGGACTAGCCTCGAGCAGTACTTC. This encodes CASSLAGTSLEQYF.

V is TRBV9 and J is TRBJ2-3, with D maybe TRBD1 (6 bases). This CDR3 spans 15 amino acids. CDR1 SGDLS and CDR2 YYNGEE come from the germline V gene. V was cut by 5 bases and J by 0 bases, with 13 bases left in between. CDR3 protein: CASSGQLISTDTQYF. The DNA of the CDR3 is TGTGCCAGCAGTGGACAGTTAATTAGCACAGATACGCAGTATTTT.

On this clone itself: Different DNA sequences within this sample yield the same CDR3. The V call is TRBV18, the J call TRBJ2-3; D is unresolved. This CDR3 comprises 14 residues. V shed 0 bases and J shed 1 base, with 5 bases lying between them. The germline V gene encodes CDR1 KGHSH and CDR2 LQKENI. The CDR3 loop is CASSPPSGTDTQYF. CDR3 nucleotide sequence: TGTGCCAGCTCACCACCATCCGGCACAGATACGCAGTATTTT. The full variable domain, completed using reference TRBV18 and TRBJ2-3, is NAGVMQNPRHLVRRRGQEARLRCSPMKGHSHVYWYRQLPEEGLKFMVYLQKENIIDESGMPKERFSAEFPKEGPSILRIQQVVRGDSAAYFCASSPPSGTDTQYFGPGTRLTVL.

The CDR3, as DNA: TGTGCCAGTAGTATAATTACAGGGGCGAACACTGAAGCTTTCTTT. Translating it yields CASSIITGANTEAFF. This chain connects TRBV19 to TRBJ1-1; 7 bases fit TRBD1. This CDR3 is 15 amino acids long. V gave up 2 bases and J gave up 1 base; unmatched junction bases: 4. Germline-derived CDR1 and CDR2 are LNHDA and SQIVND (reference sequence).

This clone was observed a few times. The CDR3 DNA follows: TGCGCCAGCAGCTTGGGACAGGGATTCGATACGCAGTATTTT. Protein product: CASSLGQGFDTQYF. This rearrangement joins TRBV5-1 to TRBJ2-3, with TRBD1 identical over 7 bases. V lost 0 bases and J lost 6; bases outside the gene matches: 4. Germline loops: CDR1 SGHRS, CDR2 YFSETQ. The CDR3 length is 14 residues.

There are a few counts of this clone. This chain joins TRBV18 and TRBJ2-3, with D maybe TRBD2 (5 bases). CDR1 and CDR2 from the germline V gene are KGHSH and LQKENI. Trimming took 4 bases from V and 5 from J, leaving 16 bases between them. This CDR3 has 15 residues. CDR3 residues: CASSRQAGGLDTQYF. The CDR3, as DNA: TGTGCCAGCTCACGTCAGGCGGGTGGTTTAGATACGCAGTATTTT.

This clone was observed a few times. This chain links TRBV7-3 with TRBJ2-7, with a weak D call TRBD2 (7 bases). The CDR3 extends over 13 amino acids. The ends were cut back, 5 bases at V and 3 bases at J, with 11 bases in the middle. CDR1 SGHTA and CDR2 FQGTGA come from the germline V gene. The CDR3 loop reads CASSPRGGYEQYF. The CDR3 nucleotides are TGTGCCAGCAGCCCTAGGGGGGGCTACGAGCAGTACTTC. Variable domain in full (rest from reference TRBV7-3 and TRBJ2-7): GAGVSQTPSNKVTEKGKYVELRCDPISGHTALYWYRQSLGQGPEFLIYFQGTGAADDSGLPNDRFFAVRPEGSVSTLKIQRTERGDSAVYLCASSPRGGYEQYFGPGTRLTVT.

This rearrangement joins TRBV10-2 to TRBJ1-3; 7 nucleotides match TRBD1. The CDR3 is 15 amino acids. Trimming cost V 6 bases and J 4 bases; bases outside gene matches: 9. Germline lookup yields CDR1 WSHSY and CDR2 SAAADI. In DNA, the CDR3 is TGCGCCAGCAGCACCAATGACAGGGAAGGAAACACCATATATTTT. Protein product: CASSTNDREGNTIYF.

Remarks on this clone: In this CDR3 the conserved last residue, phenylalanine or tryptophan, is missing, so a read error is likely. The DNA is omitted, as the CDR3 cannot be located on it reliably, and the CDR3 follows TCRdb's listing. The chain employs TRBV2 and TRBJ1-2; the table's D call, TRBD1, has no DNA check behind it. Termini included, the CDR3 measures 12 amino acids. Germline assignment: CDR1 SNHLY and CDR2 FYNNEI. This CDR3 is CASGQGAFLVFR.

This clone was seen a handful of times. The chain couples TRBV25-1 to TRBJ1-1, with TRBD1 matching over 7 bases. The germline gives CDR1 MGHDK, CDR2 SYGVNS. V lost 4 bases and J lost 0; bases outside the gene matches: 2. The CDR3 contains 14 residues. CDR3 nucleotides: TGTGCCAGCAGTGGGACAGGCCTGAACACTGAAGCTTTCTTT. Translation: CASSGTGLNTEAFF.

In nucleotides, the CDR3 is TGTGCCAGCAGTGAAGTTACAGGGGTTGGTCAGCCCCAGCATTTT. Protein sequence: CASSEVTGVGQPQHF. V is TRBV6-1 and J is TRBJ1-5; 7 positions match TRBD1. Germline V gene data show CDR1 as MNHNS and CDR2 as SASEGT. CDR3 length: 15 amino acids. J gave up 6 bases and V 1 base, and 6 bases lay outside the gene matches.

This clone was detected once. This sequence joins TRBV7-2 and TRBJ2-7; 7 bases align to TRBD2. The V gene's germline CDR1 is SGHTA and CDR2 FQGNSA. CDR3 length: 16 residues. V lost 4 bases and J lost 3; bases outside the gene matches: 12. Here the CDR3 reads CASSSPGLPTLYEQYF. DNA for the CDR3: TGTGCCAGCAGCTCACCGGGACTACCAACCCTCTACGAGCAGTACTTC.

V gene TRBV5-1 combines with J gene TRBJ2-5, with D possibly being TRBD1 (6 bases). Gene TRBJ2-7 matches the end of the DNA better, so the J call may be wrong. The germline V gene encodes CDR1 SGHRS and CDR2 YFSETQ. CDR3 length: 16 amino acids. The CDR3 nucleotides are TGCGCCAGCAGCTTGAGTGGCGGGTACAGGGCCTACGAGCAGTACTTC. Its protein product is CASSLSGGYRAYEQYF.

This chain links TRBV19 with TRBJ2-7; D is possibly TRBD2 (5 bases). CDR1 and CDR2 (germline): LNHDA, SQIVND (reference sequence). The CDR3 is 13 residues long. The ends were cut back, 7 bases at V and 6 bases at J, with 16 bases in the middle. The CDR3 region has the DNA TGTGCCAGTACGGCCAGCGGCTTCGCCGAGCAGTACTTC. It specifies CASTASGFAEQYF.

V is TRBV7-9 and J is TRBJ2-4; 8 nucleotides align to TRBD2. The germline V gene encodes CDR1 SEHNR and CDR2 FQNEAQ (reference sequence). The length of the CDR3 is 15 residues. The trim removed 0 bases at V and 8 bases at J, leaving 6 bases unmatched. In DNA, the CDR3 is TGTGCCAGCAGCTTAGCTTCTGCGGGGGGCGACATTCAGTACTTC. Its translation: CASSLASAGGDIQYF.

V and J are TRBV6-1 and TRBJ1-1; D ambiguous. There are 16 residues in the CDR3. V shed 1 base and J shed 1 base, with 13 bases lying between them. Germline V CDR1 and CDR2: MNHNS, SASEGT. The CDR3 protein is CASSEVSGRPNTEAFF. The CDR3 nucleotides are TGTGCCAGCAGTGAAGTATCGGGTAGGCCGAACACTGAAGCTTTCTTT.

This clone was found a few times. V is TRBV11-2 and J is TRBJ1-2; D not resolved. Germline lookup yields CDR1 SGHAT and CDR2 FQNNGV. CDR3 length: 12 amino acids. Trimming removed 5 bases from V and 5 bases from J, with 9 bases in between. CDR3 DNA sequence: TGTGCCAGCAGCCCCCTTCTGTATGGCTACACCTTC. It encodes CASSPLLYGYTF.

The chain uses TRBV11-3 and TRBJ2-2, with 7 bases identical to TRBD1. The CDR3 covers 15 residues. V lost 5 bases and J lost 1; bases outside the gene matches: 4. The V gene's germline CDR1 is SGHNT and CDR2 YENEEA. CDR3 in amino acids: CASSKWTGNTGELFF. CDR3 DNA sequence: TGTGCCAGCAGCAAGTGGACAGGGAACACCGGGGAGCTGTTTTTT.

The CDR3: CASSSQSRGRTTDTQYF. CDR3 DNA: TGTGCCAGCAGTTCCCAATCCAGGGGGCGGACCACAGATACGCAGTATTTT. V is TRBV27 and J is TRBJ2-3; TRBD1 matches at 8 bases. The CDR3 contains 17 residues. Germline CDR1 MNHEY, CDR2 SMNVEV (reference sequence). Trimming removed 4 bases from V and 2 bases from J; junction bases left unmatched: 11.

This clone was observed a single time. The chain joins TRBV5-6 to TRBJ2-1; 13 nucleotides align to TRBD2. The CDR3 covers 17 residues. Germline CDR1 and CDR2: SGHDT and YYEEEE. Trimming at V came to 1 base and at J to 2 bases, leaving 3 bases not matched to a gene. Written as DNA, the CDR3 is TGTGCCAGCAGCTTGACTAGCGGGGGGGCCACCTACAATGAGCAGTTCTTC. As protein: CASSLTSGGATYNEQFF.

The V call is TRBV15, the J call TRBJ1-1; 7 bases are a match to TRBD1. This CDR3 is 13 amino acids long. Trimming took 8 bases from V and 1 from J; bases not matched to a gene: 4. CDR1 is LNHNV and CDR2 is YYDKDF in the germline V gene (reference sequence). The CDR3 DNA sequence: TGTGCCACCGGGAACAGGGGGAACACTGAAGCTTTCTTT. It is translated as CATGNRGNTEAFF. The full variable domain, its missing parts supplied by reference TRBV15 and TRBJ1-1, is DAMVIQNPRYQVTQFGKPVTLSCSQTLNHNVMYWYQQKSSQAPKLLFHYYDKDFNNEADTPDNFQSRRPNTSFCFLDIRSPGLGDTAMYLCATGNRGNTEAFFGQGTRLTVV.

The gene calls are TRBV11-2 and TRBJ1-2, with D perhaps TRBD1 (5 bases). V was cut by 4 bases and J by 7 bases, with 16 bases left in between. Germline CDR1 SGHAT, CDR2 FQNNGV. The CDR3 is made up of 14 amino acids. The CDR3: CASSSPRRVSGYTF. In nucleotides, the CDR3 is TGTGCCAGCAGCTCCCCCCGCAGGGTCTCTGGCTACACCTTC.

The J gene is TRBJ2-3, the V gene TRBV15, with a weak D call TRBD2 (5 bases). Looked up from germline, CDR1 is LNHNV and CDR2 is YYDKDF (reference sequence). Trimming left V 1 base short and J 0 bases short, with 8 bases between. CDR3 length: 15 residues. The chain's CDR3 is CATSRAAESTDTQYF. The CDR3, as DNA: TGTGCCACCAGCAGAGCAGCGGAGAGCACAGATACGCAGTATTTT.

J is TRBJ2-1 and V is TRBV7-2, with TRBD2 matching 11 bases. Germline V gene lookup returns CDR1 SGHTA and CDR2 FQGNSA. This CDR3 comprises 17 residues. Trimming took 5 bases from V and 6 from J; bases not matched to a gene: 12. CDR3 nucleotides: TGTGCCAGCAGCCTAACCTTACTAGCGGGGGTACGCAATGAGCAGTTCTTC. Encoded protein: CASSLTLLAGVRNEQFF.

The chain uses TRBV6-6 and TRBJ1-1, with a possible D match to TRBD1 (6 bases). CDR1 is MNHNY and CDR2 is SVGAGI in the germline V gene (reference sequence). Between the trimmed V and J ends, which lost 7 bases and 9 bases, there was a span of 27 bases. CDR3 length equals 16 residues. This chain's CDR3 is CASIVASTGRVEKAFF. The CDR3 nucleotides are TGTGCCAGCATAGTCGCCTCTACAGGGCGGGTGGAGAAAGCTTTCTTT.

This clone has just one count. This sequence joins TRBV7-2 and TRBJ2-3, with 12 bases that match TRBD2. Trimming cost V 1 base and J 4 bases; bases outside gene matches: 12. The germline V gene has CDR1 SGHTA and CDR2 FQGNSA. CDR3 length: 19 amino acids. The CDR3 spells CASSLVSSGGVGFADTQYF. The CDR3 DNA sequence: TGTGCCAGCAGCTTAGTCTCTAGCGGGGGGGTTGGGTTTGCAGATACGCAGTATTTT.

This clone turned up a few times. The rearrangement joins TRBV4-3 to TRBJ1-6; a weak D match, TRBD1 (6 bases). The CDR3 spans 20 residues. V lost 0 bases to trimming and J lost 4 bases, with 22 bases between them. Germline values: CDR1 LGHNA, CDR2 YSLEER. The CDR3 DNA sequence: TGCGCCAGCAGCCAAGATCGGAATTTCGGGGGGCGGGGATATAATTCACCCCTCCACTTT. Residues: CASSQDRNFGGRGYNSPLHF.

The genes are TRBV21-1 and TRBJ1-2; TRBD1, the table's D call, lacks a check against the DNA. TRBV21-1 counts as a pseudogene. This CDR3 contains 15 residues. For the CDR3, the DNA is TGTGCCAGCAGCAAATATGACAGGGAGAACTATGGCTACACCTTC. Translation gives CASSKYDRENYGYTF.